Reported below is one T cell receptor (beta chain). V lost 5 bases and J 5 bases, leaving 9 bases between the germline ends. Germline V CDR1 and CDR2: MDHEN, SYDVKM. This CDR3 comprises 12 residues. This entry comes from a study of blood T cell repertoires in COVID-19. Study as a whole: T cells, B-cell-depleted T cells, or PBMCs provided the cDNA or gDNA that served as material.

Produced via immunoSEQ multiplex PCR; TCRdb's table is partial and in-frame only. The sample lists some 11,000 clones, approximately 70% seen once, with 30% in the top ten. Sequenced sample: peripheral blood. The clonotype originates from a human donor in a cohort sampled during active COVID-19. This sequence joins TRBV28 and TRBJ1-1, with D unclear. The CDR3 DNA reads as TGTGCCAGCAGTCAGAGGGATACTGAAGCTTTCTTT. Its protein is CASSQRDTEAFF.